These 18 T cell receptor beta chains were all obtained from the same sample, sequenced in a study of T cell responses to AZD1222 COVID-19 vaccine. Produced via immunoSEQ multiplex PCR; TCRdb's table is partial and in-frame only. Of approximately 110,000 clones in the sample, about 92% are singletons; the top ten hold roughly 1.2%. The material was peripheral blood, obtained on day 0 of AZD1222 vaccination. Receptor source: an adult in good health.

The V gene is TRBV4-2, the J gene TRBJ1-5; D is possibly TRBD1 (6 bases). V gave up 0 bases and J gave up 6 bases, with 15 bases separating them. This CDR3 has 16 residues. Germline CDR1 is LGHNA and CDR2 is YNFKEQ. The DNA of the CDR3 is TGTGCCAGCAGCCAAGAAGCAGGGGCGCGAGGTCAGCCCCAGCATTTT. Its protein is CASSQEAGARGQPQHF.

V is TRBV7-2 and J is TRBJ2-5; TRBD1 agrees at 10 bases. The V segment lost 5 bases and the J segment 5 bases; nucleotides outside the gene matches: 8. The CDR3 contains 15 residues. The germline V gene has CDR1 SGHTA and CDR2 FQGNSA. The DNA for the CDR3 is TGTGCCAGCAGCAAGGGACAGGGGAGTTGGGAGACCCAGTACTTC. This encodes CASSKGQGSWETQYF.

The rearrangement uses TRBV4-3 and TRBJ1-4; maybe TRBD1 (5 bases). V gave up 0 bases and J gave up 8 bases, with 13 bases separating them. The CDR3 runs 15 residues. Germline V gene sequence: CDR1 LGHNA, CDR2 YSLEER. CDR3 nucleotides: TGCGCCAGCAGCCAAGATGTCGGGGGTGGCGAAAAACTGTTTTTT. Its translation: CASSQDVGGGEKLFF.

V usage is TRBV28 and J usage is TRBJ1-6, with D possibly TRBD1 on 6 matching bases. Trimming removed 3 bases at V and 6 bases at J, with 9 bases between. CDR1 MDHEN and CDR2 SYDVKM come from the germline V gene. The CDR3 length is 14 residues. CDR3 sequence reads: CASSLEQGNSPLHF. The CDR3 bases are TGTGCCAGCAGTTTGGAACAGGGTAATTCACCCCTCCACTTT.

This clone was counted a few times. V usage is TRBV4-3 and J usage is TRBJ2-7, with a tentative D call TRBD2 (5 bases). CDR1 is LGHNA, CDR2 YSLEER, per germline. Trimming left V 0 bases short and J 3 bases short, with 15 bases between. This CDR3 spans 16 amino acids. DNA of the CDR3: TGCGCCAGCAGCCAAGACAACGACTACCCCATCTACGAGCAGTACTTC. It codes for CASSQDNDYPIYEQYF.

The chain recombines TRBV18 with TRBJ1-1; no clear D. The CDR3 is 15 amino acids. Trimming shortened V by 2 bases and J by 0 bases, and 10 bases separated the two germline ends. Germline CDR1 and CDR2: KGHSH and LQKENI. The CDR3 region has the DNA TGTGCCAGCTCACCAAGTCCCGCCATGAACACTGAAGCTTTCTTT. Translation gives CASSPSPAMNTEAFF.

The chain employs TRBV27 and TRBJ2-5; a possible D gene is TRBD1 (6 bases). CDR3 length equals 14 residues. From germline, CDR1 is MNHEY and CDR2 SMNVEV (reference sequence). Trimming took 3 bases from V and 1 from J, leaving 9 bases between them. DNA of the CDR3: TGTGCCAGCAGTTTGCAGGGGTCCCAAGAGACCCAGTACTTC. Translation: CASSLQGSQETQYF.

The V gene is TRBV6-5, the J gene TRBJ1-6; TRBD1 is a possible D gene (5 bases). Trimming pared 10 bases from V and 13 bases from J, leaving 20 bases between. From germline, CDR1 is MNHEY and CDR2 SVGAGI. This CDR3 has 13 residues. The CDR3 region has the DNA TGTGCCACGCTACAGGATCTAATTCGTCCCCTCCACTTT. Translating it yields CATLQDLIRPLHF.

V is TRBV21-1 and J is TRBJ2-7; TRBD1, as called in the table, went unchecked against the DNA. TRBV21-1 is a pseudogene. CDR3 length: 15 residues. CDR3 sequence: CASSRQGERTYEQYF. The CDR3 nucleotides read TGTGCCAGCAGCAGACAGGGTGAGCGAACCTACGAGCAGTACTTC.

The chain recombines TRBV5-1 with TRBJ1-2; 9 bases are a match to TRBD1. Trimming at V came to 2 bases and at J to 6 bases, leaving 8 bases not matched to a gene. The CDR3 spans 15 residues. Looked up from germline, CDR1 is SGHRS and CDR2 is YFSETQ. The CDR3 bases are TGCGCCAGCAGCTTAAATCCGGGACAGGGTGATGGCTACACCTTC. Encoded protein: CASSLNPGQGDGYTF.

This chain joins TRBV7-8 and TRBJ1-5; D gene uncertain. The ends were cut back, 5 bases at V and 5 bases at J, with 22 bases in the middle. Looked up from germline, CDR1 is SGHVS and CDR2 is FQNEAQ. The CDR3 has 17 residues. Written as DNA, the CDR3 is TGTGCCAGCAGCCCGCGACGAGGTGCTCCTGGTGATCAGCCCCAGCATTTT. It is translated as CASSPRRGAPGDQPQHF.

This chain connects TRBV7-3 to TRBJ2-5; TRBD2 matches 12 bases. The CDR3 length is 16 residues. Germline V lookup: CDR1 SGHTA, CDR2 FQGTGA. With 2 bases clipped from V and 5 bases from J, the junction kept 6 bases outside the gene matches. CDR3 in amino acids: CASSLLASGGAETQYF. The DNA of the CDR3 is TGTGCCAGCAGCTTATTGGCTAGCGGGGGGGCTGAGACCCAGTACTTC.

The CDR3 spells CASSMGVGGNTEAFF. CDR3 sequence (DNA): TGTGCCAGTAGTATGGGGGTTGGGGGGAACACTGAAGCTTTCTTT. The J gene is TRBJ1-1, the V gene TRBV19, with D possibly TRBD1 on 5 matching bases. Germline V CDR1 and CDR2: LNHDA, SQIVND (reference sequence). Trimming stripped 3 bases from V and 1 base from J, with 12 bases between. The CDR3 is made up of 15 amino acids.

The rearrangement uses TRBV3-1 (or the pseudogene TRBV3-2) and TRBJ2-4, with 13 bases identical to TRBD2. The ends lost 0 bases at V and 7 bases at J; junction bases unmatched: 6. The CDR3 extends over 17 amino acids. Germline V CDR1 and CDR2: LGHDT, YNNKEL (reference sequence). In DNA, the CDR3 is TGTGCCAGCAGCCAAGATACTAGCGGGGGGGCCTGGAACATTCAGTACTTC. Protein product: CASSQDTSGGAWNIQYF.

The J gene is TRBJ2-7, the V gene TRBV11-2; 9 bases are a match to TRBD1. Per the germline V gene, CDR1 is SGHAT and CDR2 is FQNNGV. This CDR3 is built from 14 residues. J lost 6 bases, V lost 1 base, and 4 bases had no gene match. The CDR3 here is CASSLVGQGTEQYF. Here the CDR3 DNA reads TGTGCCAGCAGCTTAGTGGGACAGGGTACCGAGCAGTACTTC.

The chain couples TRBV4-2 to TRBJ1-4; maybe TRBD1 (6 bases). The CDR3 runs 15 residues. V gave up 1 base and J gave up 6 bases, with 12 bases separating them. Germline V lookup: CDR1 LGHNA, CDR2 YNFKEQ. Written as DNA, the CDR3 is TGTGCCAGCAGCCAAGGTCGGGGGCGAGATGAAAAACTGTTTTTT. This gives the protein CASSQGRGRDEKLFF.

This chain joins TRBV6-6 and TRBJ1-2; a possible D gene is TRBD1 (6 bases). There are 13 residues in the CDR3. V was clipped by 9 bases and J by 8 bases, with 19 bases between them. The germline CDR1 and CDR2 sequences are MNHNY and SVGAGI (reference sequence). As DNA, the CDR3 is TGTGCCAGTACCACCGGGGGGCAGCGGGGCTACACCTTC. Amino acids: CASTTGGQRGYTF.

The V and J genes are TRBV7-2 and TRBJ1-3, with D unclear. The CDR3 is made up of 14 amino acids. The germline V gene has CDR1 SGHTA and CDR2 FQGNSA. The V end lost 0 bases, the J end lost 1 base, and 4 bases lay between the germline ends. CDR3 coding DNA: TGTGCCAGCAGCTTAGCAGGGTCTGGAAACACCATATATTTT. Encoded protein: CASSLAGSGNTIYF.